A selection of T cell receptor beta chains follows, all from one sample in a study of blood T cell repertoires in COVID-19. Here immunoSEQ multiplex PCR was the method, and the copy in TCRdb shows in-frame clones only, minus some. The repertoire holds some 150,000 clones, with about 86% as singletons. Sequenced sample: peripheral blood. These receptors all come from a man aged 18 to 29 with active or convalescent COVID-19. CDR3s include the opening cysteine and the closing phenylalanine or tryptophan. The D gene is left open where the match is weak. Rows give clone size only sometimes, using once, few, many, or a class for an expanded clone.

D | length | size | J | V | DNA | CDR3
- | 14 | once | TRBJ1-2 | TRBV5-1 | TGCGCCAGCAGCTTGGTTCCAGGCAGCTATGGCTACACCTTC | CASSLVPGSYGYTF
- | 15 | - | TRBJ1-2 | TRBV30 | TGTGCCTGGAGTGTACTAGGCCAGATCAACTATGGCTACACCTTC | CAWSVLGQINYGYTF
- | 17 | - | TRBJ1-4 | TRBV18 | TGTGCCAGCTCCTACCGATTGGACACAACAACTAATGAAAAACTGTTTTTT | CASSYRLDTTTNEKLFF
- | 18 | - | TRBJ1-4 | TRBV4-3 | TGCGCCAGCAGCCAAGATCAGCGTAAGGCGGCAACTAATGAAAAACTGTTTTTT | CASSQDQRKAATNEKLFF
- | 16 | - | TRBJ1-2 | TRBV24-1 | TGTGCCACCAGTGATCGGACAGCTCGGAATTTTTATGGCTACACCTTC | CATSDRTARNFYGYTF
- | 15 | - | TRBJ2-5 | TRBV9 | TGTGCCAGCAGCGCCGGGATGGGACTCCAAGAGACCCAGTACTTC | CASSAGMGLQETQYF
- | 13 | - | TRBJ1-2 | TRBV7-8 | TGTGCCAGCAGCTCCGGAGGGTACTATGGCTACACCTTC | CASSSGGYYGYTF
- | 13 | - | TRBJ2-2 | TRBV6-5 | TGTGCCAGCAGTTCGGCAGGGACCGGGGAGCTGTTTTTT | CASSSAGTGELFF
- | 14 | - | TRBJ2-1 | TRBV11-2 | TGTGCCAGCAGCCACATCAGGATCTACAATGAGCAGTTCTTC | CASSHIRIYNEQFF
- | 12 | once | TRBJ1-2 | TRBV29-1 | TGCAGCGTTGAACAGGGGAGCTATGGCTACACCTTC | CSVEQGSYGYTF
- | 13 | - | TRBJ2-1 | TRBV7-2 | TGTGCCAGCAGCTTAACGAGTTACAATGAGCAGTTCTTC | CASSLTSYNEQFF
- | 13 | - | TRBJ1-1 | TRBV12-3/TRBV12-4 | TGTGCCAGCAGTTTACGTCCCGTCCCGCGGGCTTTCTTT | CASSLRPVPRAFF
- | 14 | - | TRBJ1-1 | TRBV2 | TGTGCCAGCAGTGAATATGCGGGGAACACTGAAGCTTTCTTT | CASSEYAGNTEAFF
- | 16 | - | TRBJ2-1 | TRBV19 | TGTGCCAGTAGCACAACCGGGACTGCTTCCTACAATGAGCAGTTCTTC | CASSTTGTASYNEQFF
TRBD2 | 18 | - | TRBJ2-2 | TRBV7-9 | TGTGCCAGCAGCCCCCGGACTAGCGGGAGGGCCATTTCCGGGGAGCTGTTTTTT | CASSPRTSGRAISGELFF
- | 13 | - | TRBJ2-2 | TRBV28 | TGTGCTACCGAGCGCAGACCCACCGGGGAGCTGTTTTTT | CATERRPTGELFF
TRBD1 | 14 | - | TRBJ1-2 | TRBV7-2 | TGTGCCAGCAGCACCCAGGGGGGTCTGGCGGGCTACACCTTC | CASSTQGGLAGYTF
- | 15 | - | TRBJ1-1 | TRBV10-1 | TGCGCCAGCAGTGAGTCGTGGGCGGGGAACACTGAAGCTTTCTTT | CASSESWAGNTEAFF
- | 16 | once | TRBJ1-4 | TRBV11-3 | TGTGCCAGCAGCATCGCCTCGACAGGTTTAAATGAAAAACTGTTTTTT | CASSIASTGLNEKLFF
TRBD1 | 13 | - | TRBJ2-1 | TRBV27 | TGTGCCAGCAGTTCGAACAGGGGGAATGAGCAGTTCTTC | CASSSNRGNEQFF
- | 13 | few | TRBJ1-5 | TRBV18 | TGTGCCAGCTCACAACAGAGAAGGCAGCCCCAGCATTTT | CASSQQRRQPQHF
- | 16 | - | TRBJ2-6 | TRBV6-4 | TGTGCCAGCAGTGAACAGGGTTTTTCTGGGGCCAACGTCCTGACTTTC | CASSEQGFSGANVLTF
TRBD2 | 18 | - | TRBJ2-2 | TRBV27 | TGTGCCAGCAGTTATGCACCCGGAGCGGGAGGGTACACCGGGGAGCTGTTTTTT | CASSYAPGAGGYTGELFF
- | 14 | - | TRBJ2-2 | TRBV20-1 | TGCAGTGCTAGTGTCGGGAGTTTCACCGGGGAGCTGTTTTTT | CSASVGSFTGELFF
- | 15 | - | TRBJ1-5 | TRBV4-1 | TGCGCCAGCAGCCGGGGGGAGGATGGCAATCAGCCCCAGCATTTT | CASSRGEDGNQPQHF
- | 12 | - | TRBJ1-2 | TRBV19 | TGTGCCAGTAGTATAGATCGGGGTGGCTACACCTTC | CASSIDRGGYTF
- | 13 | - | TRBJ2-5 | TRBV24-1 | TGTGCCACCAGCTACCGGGACCAAGAGACCCAGTACTTC | CATSYRDQETQYF
TRBD1 | 14 | - | TRBJ1-6 | TRBV25-1 | TGTGCCAGCCGACGGGACAGTGAGAATTCACCCCTCCACTTT | CASRRDSENSPLHF
TRBD1 | 15 | - | TRBJ1-2 | TRBV13 | TGTGCCAGCAGCGCCTACAGGGGAGAGGGCTATGGCTACACCTTC | CASSAYRGEGYGYTF
- | 15 | - | TRBJ2-7 | TRBV29-1 | TGCAGCGCCAAAGCGGGCACCGAGATCTCCTACGAGCAGTACTTC | CSAKAGTEISYEQYF
TRBD1 | 17 | - | TRBJ1-1 | TRBV9 | TGTGCCAGCAGCGTAGCGGGACAGGGAGGTGTGGGCACTGAAGCTTTCTTT | CASSVAGQGGVGTEAFF
- | 17 | - | TRBJ2-3 | TRBV10-3 | TGTGCCATCAGTGGACGAACTCGGGACATCCCCACAGATACGCAGTATTTT | CAISGRTRDIPTDTQYF
- | 17 | once | TRBJ1-2 | TRBV7-2 | TGTGCCAGCAGCTTAGCGTCCGAACTTGGGGGCCAGTATGGCTACACCTTC | CASSLASELGGQYGYTF
TRBD2 | 14 | - | TRBJ2-5 | TRBV7-9 | TGTGCCAGCAGCTCGGGCGGGAGGCAAGAGACCCAGTACTTC | CASSSGGRQETQYF
TRBD1 | 10 | - | TRBJ1-1 | TRBV10-1 | TGCGCCAGCTGGGACAGGGGAGCTTTCTTT | CASWDRGAFF
- | 15 | - | TRBJ2-3 | TRBV9 | TGTGCCAGCAGCGCTCAAGTTCGGAGCACAGATACGCAGTATTTT | CASSAQVRSTDTQYF
TRBD2 | 15 | once | TRBJ2-7 | TRBV5-4 | TGTGCCAGCAGCTCCCTAGCGGGAGGCTCCTACGAGCAGTACTTC | CASSSLAGGSYEQYF
TRBD2 | 18 | - | TRBJ2-7 | TRBV6-2/TRBV6-3 | TGTGCCAGCAGTTACCCTACAGGCAGCGGGAGTCGGGTCTACGAGCAGTACTTC | CASSYPTGSGSRVYEQYF
- | 16 | - | TRBJ2-2 | TRBV24-1 | TGTGCCACCAGTGTCCCGGCGCCAGGGAACACCGGGGAGCTGTTTTTT | CATSVPAPGNTGELFF